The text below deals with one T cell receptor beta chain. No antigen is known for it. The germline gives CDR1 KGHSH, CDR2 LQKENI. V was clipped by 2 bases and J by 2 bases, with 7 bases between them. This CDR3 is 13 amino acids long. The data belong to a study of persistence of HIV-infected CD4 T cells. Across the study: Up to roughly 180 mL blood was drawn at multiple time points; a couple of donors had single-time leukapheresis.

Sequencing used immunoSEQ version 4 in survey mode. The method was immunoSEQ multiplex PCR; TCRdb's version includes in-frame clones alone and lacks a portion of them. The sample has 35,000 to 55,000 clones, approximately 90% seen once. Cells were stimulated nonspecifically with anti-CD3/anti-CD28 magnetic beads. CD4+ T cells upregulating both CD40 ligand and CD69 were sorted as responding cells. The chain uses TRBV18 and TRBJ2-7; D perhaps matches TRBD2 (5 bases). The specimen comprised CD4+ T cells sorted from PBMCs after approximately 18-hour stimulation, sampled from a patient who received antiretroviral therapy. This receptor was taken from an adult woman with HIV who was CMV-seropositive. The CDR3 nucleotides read TGTGCCAGCTCACCAAGGGAGACCTACGAGCAGTACTTC. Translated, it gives CASSPRETYEQYF.